These 23 T cell receptor beta chains were sequenced from one sample in a study of T cell responses to AZD1222 COVID-19 vaccine (dated by TCRdb to about 2021). Receptor amplification or capture employed the immunoSEQ multiplex PCR assay. TCRdb retrieved this table from immuneACCESS and kept in-frame rearrangements only. Not all clones are present; in checked studies, unresolved V genes account for under half, and no reason is known for the remainder. The sample has 70,000 to 85,000 clones on record, 83% of them singletons. The ten largest account for 1.3% of the sample. The intended sense of this specimen's time point label: about 28 days (+/-7) after the second vaccine dose. Sequencing was performed on peripheral blood, taken 28 days after the second AZD1222 dose. These receptor sequences come from an adult who received the AZD1222 COVID-19 vaccine.

The chain combines TRBV5-1 with TRBJ2-1; 9 bases are a match to TRBD1. This CDR3 has 13 residues. Germline CDR1 reads SGHRS; CDR2 reads YFSETQ. With 4 bases clipped from V and 8 bases from J, the junction kept 4 bases outside the gene matches. The CDR3 loop reads CASSKDRGHEQFF. Here the CDR3 DNA reads TGCGCCAGCAGCAAGGACAGGGGCCATGAGCAGTTCTTC.

The gene calls are TRBV7-2 and TRBJ2-1; 14 positions match TRBD2. The J segment lost 7 bases and the V segment lost 6 bases, leaving 5 bases of the junction unmatched. Germline CDR1 is SGHTA and CDR2 is FQGNSA. This CDR3 has 15 amino acids. CDR3 loop: CASSSGLAGGNEQFF. DNA for the CDR3: TGTGCCAGCAGTTCTGGACTAGCGGGAGGAAATGAGCAGTTCTTC.

V gene TRBV7-9 combines with J gene TRBJ2-1; possible D gene TRBD2, 6 bases. Germline V gene sequence: CDR1 SEHNR, CDR2 FQNEAQ (reference sequence). The germline V and J ends were trimmed by 7 bases and 9 bases, with 19 bases remaining between them. The CDR3 extends over 14 amino acids. CDR3 DNA sequence: TGTGCCAGCACCCCCGGCCAGTCGGAGGGTGAGCAGTTCTTC. It yields the protein CASTPGQSEGEQFF.

The chain links TRBV5-1 to TRBJ2-3; D is tentatively TRBD1 or TRBD2 (5 bases each). Per germline, CDR1 SGHRS and CDR2 YFSETQ. The ends were cut back, 3 bases at V and 4 bases at J, with 24 bases in the middle. The CDR3 length is 18 residues. CDR3 bases: TGCGCCAGCAGCTCCGTTTATCCCAGGGACCCAGAGGCAGATACGCAGTATTTT. It yields the protein CASSSVYPRDPEADTQYF.

This clone was counted only a few times. This rearrangement joins TRBV28 to TRBJ2-7, with TRBD1 as a possible D gene (6 bases). This CDR3 spans 14 amino acids. The ends were cut back, 4 bases at V and 0 bases at J, with 10 bases in the middle. Germline values: CDR1 MDHEN, CDR2 SYDVKM. The CDR3 bases are TGTGCCAGCAGTTGGATGGACAGCTCCTACGAGCAGTACTTC. Translating it yields CASSWMDSSYEQYF.

V is TRBV30 and J is TRBJ1-6; D is ambiguous. The length of the CDR3 is 11 residues. Germline lookup yields CDR1 GTSNPN and CDR2 SVGIG (reference sequence). V was shortened by 0 bases and J by 10 bases, with 4 bases between the two germline ends. CDR3 bases: TGTGCCTGGAGTGTACGATCACCCCTCCACTTT. Translation: CAWSVRSPLHF.

This clone was counted once. J is TRBJ2-4 and V is TRBV29-1, with TRBD1 matching 8 bases. The CDR3 consists of 14 residues. V was clipped by 5 bases and J by 3 bases; unmatched bases: 6. Germline CDR1 and CDR2: SQVTM and ANQGSEA. CDR3 nucleotide sequence: TGCAGCGTTCTGGGGACAGGCCGCAAAAACATTCAGTACTTC. Encoded protein: CSVLGTGRKNIQYF.

The chain combines TRBV5-1 with TRBJ1-2, with 9 bases identical to TRBD1. V lost 2 bases and J lost 6; bases outside the gene matches: 14. CDR3 size: 17 residues. CDR1 is SGHRS, CDR2 YFSETQ, per germline. The CDR3 spells CASSLRLLQGAKDGYTF. The DNA for the CDR3 is TGCGCCAGCAGCTTAAGACTCTTACAGGGGGCTAAGGATGGCTACACCTTC.

Judged by abundance, this clone is medium-sized. V gene TRBV3-1 (or the pseudogene TRBV3-2) combines with J gene TRBJ1-2; D unclear. The CDR3 is made up of 13 amino acids. V dropped 4 bases and J dropped 7 bases, with 13 bases sitting between them. Germline V CDR1 and CDR2: LGHDT, YNNKEL (reference sequence). CDR3 coding DNA: TGTGCCAGCAGCCCTATTGGGTATAGTGGCTACACCTTC. Amino acid sequence: CASSPIGYSGYTF.

The gene calls are TRBV2 and TRBJ1-1, with 8 bases aligning to TRBD1. The J segment lost 5 bases and the V segment lost 9 bases, leaving 8 bases of the junction unmatched. CDR1 and CDR2 from the germline V gene are SNHLY and FYNNEI. The CDR3 length is 13 residues. For the CDR3, the DNA is TGTGCCAGTACGACAGGGGAGGGAACTGAAGCTTTCTTT. Its translation: CASTTGEGTEAFF.

The gene calls are TRBV29-1 and TRBJ2-4; possible D gene TRBD2, 5 bases. The germline V and J ends were trimmed by 6 bases and 0 bases, with 18 bases remaining between them. This CDR3 region has 16 residues. Per germline, CDR1 SQVTM and CDR2 ANQGSEA. CDR3 in DNA: TGCAGCGTCCTCGGGTCTCCCGGACTAGCCAAAAACATTCAGTACTTC. Protein product: CSVLGSPGLAKNIQYF. The entire variable domain, with the rest obtained from reference TRBV29-1 and TRBJ2-4, is as follows: SAVISQKPSRDICQRGTSLTIQCQVDSQVTMMFWYRQQPGQSLTLIATANQGSEATYESGFVIDKFPISRPNLTFSTLTVSNMSPEDSSIYLCSVLGSPGLAKNIQYFGAGTRLSVL.

V is TRBV20-1 and J is TRBJ2-7, with 7 bases matching TRBD1. Trimming removed 3 bases from V and 9 bases from J; junction bases left unmatched: 8. There are 12 residues in the CDR3. Germline lookup yields CDR1 DFQATT and CDR2 SNEGSKA (reference sequence). The CDR3 loop reads CSASGTGAGQYF. CDR3 in DNA: TGCAGTGCTAGTGGAACAGGGGCTGGGCAGTACTTC.

The chain has TRBV9 and TRBJ2-2; 8 bases match TRBD1. J lost 2 bases, V lost 3 bases, and 6 bases had no gene match. There are 16 residues in the CDR3. Germline V CDR1 and CDR2: SGDLS, YYNGEE. Here the CDR3 DNA reads TGTGCCAGCAGCGCCGGACAGGGACAAAACACCGGGGAGCTGTTTTTT. This translates into CASSAGQGQNTGELFF.

The J gene is TRBJ1-4, the V gene TRBV30, with no clear D. Trimming pared 1 base from V and 7 bases from J, leaving 10 bases between. This CDR3 comprises 13 residues. The germline V gene has CDR1 GTSNPN and CDR2 SVGIG (reference sequence). Here the CDR3 DNA reads TGTGCCTGGAGTGGTACACTCCCTGAAAAACTGTTTTTT. Its protein is CAWSGTLPEKLFF.

The rearrangement uses TRBV3-1 (or the pseudogene TRBV3-2) and TRBJ1-1, with no clear D. The germline CDR1 and CDR2 sequences are LGHDT and YNNKEL (reference sequence). The CDR3 runs 13 residues. The germline V and J ends were trimmed by 1 base and 1 base, with 4 bases remaining between them. The CDR3 DNA reads TGTGCCAGCAGCCAAGTCTGGAACACTGAAGCTTTCTTT. This gives the protein CASSQVWNTEAFF.

Concerning this clone: This sample includes further DNA sequences coding for the same CDR3. The V gene is TRBV28, the J gene TRBJ2-3, with a possible D match to TRBD2 (5 bases). The CDR3 has 13 amino acids. Trimming left V 3 bases short and J 3 bases short, with 7 bases between. In germline, CDR1 is MDHEN, CDR2 SYDVKM. The CDR3 here is CASSLGSTDTQYF. The CDR3 DNA reads TGTGCCAGCAGTTTGGGGAGTACAGATACGCAGTATTTT.

The chain joins TRBV16 to TRBJ1-1; D gene unclear. Per the germline V gene, CDR1 is KGHSY and CDR2 is FQNENV. The V end was cut by 0 bases, the J end by 5 bases, with 10 bases between. The CDR3 spans 14 residues. The CDR3 reads CASSQSLPLTEAFF. Here the CDR3 DNA reads TGTGCCAGCAGCCAATCTCTCCCGTTGACTGAAGCTTTCTTT.

V usage is TRBV7-9 and J usage is TRBJ2-2; D is undetermined. The length of the CDR3 is 17 residues. CDR1 and CDR2 (germline): SEHNR, FQNEAQ (reference sequence). V was cut by 0 bases and J by 2 bases, with 13 bases left in between. The CDR3 DNA sequence: TGTGCCAGCAGCTTAGCGGTGGCTGCCATTAACACCGGGGAGCTGTTTTTT. This codes for CASSLAVAAINTGELFF.

V and J are TRBV5-5 and TRBJ2-5; 7 bases are a match to TRBD1. From germline, CDR1 is SGHKS and CDR2 YYEKEE (reference sequence). The V and J ends lost 4 bases and 1 base, in that order; junction bases with no gene match: 7. The CDR3 is made up of 15 amino acids. The DNA for the CDR3 is TGTGCCAGCAGCCCCAGAGGACAGGTCCAAGAGACCCAGTACTTC. It specifies CASSPRGQVQETQYF.

The chain has TRBV28 and TRBJ2-3; D is perhaps TRBD1 (6 bases). This CDR3 is built from 16 residues. V was clipped by 6 bases and J by 1 base, with 17 bases between them. The germline CDR1 and CDR2 sequences are MDHEN and SYDVKM. CDR3 nucleotide sequence: TGTGCCAGCAGCCCGGACAGAAAAGAAGGCACAGATACGCAGTATTTT. The encoded protein is CASSPDRKEGTDTQYF.

This chain uses TRBV11-2 with TRBJ1-5; unclear D gene. The germline V gene has CDR1 SGHAT and CDR2 FQNNGV. CDR3 length equals 13 residues. V lost 1 base and J lost 5, with 6 bases in between. The CDR3 loop is CASSLALYQPQHF. The CDR3 DNA sequence: TGTGCCAGCAGCTTAGCCCTCTATCAGCCCCAGCATTTT.

This clone occurred a few times. The chain carries TRBV30 and TRBJ1-2, with TRBD1 matching over 7 bases. This CDR3 spans 16 amino acids. Germline CDR1 and CDR2: GTSNPN and SVGIG (reference sequence). The V and J ends lost 0 bases and 2 bases, in that order; junction bases with no gene match: 9. The CDR3 DNA follows: TGTGCCTGGAGTGTACGGGGGGGACAGCTCAACTATGGCTACACCTTC. Residues: CAWSVRGGQLNYGYTF.

The J gene is TRBJ2-3, the V gene TRBV20-1, with D possibly matching TRBD2 (6 bases). From germline, CDR1 is DFQATT and CDR2 SNEGSKA (reference sequence). The CDR3 is 11 amino acids. The CDR3 loop reads CTPRAGDTQYF. The CDR3 coding sequence is TGCACCCCCAGAGCGGGTGATACGCAGTATTTT.